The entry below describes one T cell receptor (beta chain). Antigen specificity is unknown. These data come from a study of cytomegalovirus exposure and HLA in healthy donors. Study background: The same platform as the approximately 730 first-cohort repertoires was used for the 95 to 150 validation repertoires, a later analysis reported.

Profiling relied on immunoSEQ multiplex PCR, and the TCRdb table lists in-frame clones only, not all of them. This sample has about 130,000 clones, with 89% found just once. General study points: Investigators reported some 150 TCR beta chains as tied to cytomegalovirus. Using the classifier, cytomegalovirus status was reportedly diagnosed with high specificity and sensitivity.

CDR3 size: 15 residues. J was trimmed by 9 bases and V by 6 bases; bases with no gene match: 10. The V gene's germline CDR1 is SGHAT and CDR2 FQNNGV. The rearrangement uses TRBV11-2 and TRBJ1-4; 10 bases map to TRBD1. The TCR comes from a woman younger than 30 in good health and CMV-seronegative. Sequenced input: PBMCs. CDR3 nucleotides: TGTGCCAGCAGTCCGGACAGGGGGGCTTTCCAAAAACTGTTTTTT. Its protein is CASSPDRGAFQKLFF.